This passage covers 28 T cell receptor beta chains from one sample sequenced in a study of blood T cell repertoires in COVID-19 (TCRdb year 2020). Library preparation used the immunoSEQ multiplex PCR assay. In TCRdb, the immuneACCESS table is reduced to in-frame sequences with V and J assigned. These tables do not hold every clone; where another copy was compared, an unresolved V gene accounts for under half, and the others remain unexplained. The sample table lists approximately 250,000 clones, about 83% of them with a count of one. Together, the top ten hold 5.5% of the sample. Source material: peripheral blood. Receptors originate from a human donor in a cohort sampled during active COVID-19.

This clone occurred once. The J gene is TRBJ1-1, the V gene TRBV10-3; TRBD1 matches at 7 bases. The trim removed 5 bases at V and 2 bases at J, leaving 2 bases unmatched. This CDR3 region has 13 residues. Germline assignment: CDR1 ENHRY and CDR2 SYGVKD. CDR3 in amino acids: CAISRDRNTEAFF. CDR3 coding DNA: TGTGCCATCAGTCGGGACAGAAACACTGAAGCTTTCTTT.

The V gene is TRBV3-1 (or the pseudogene TRBV3-2), the J gene TRBJ2-2, with TRBD1 as a possible D gene (5 bases). The CDR3 is made up of 14 amino acids. Germline V CDR1 and CDR2: LGHDT, YNNKEL (reference sequence). Trimming cost V 7 bases and J 7 bases, with 16 bases left between them. This CDR3 is CASTHRQGHGELFF. Here the CDR3 DNA reads TGTGCCAGCACCCACCGGCAGGGTCACGGGGAGCTGTTTTTT.

This clone has a handful of counts. The V and J genes are TRBV5-4 and TRBJ2-3, with 9 bases lining up with TRBD2. The germline CDR1 and CDR2 sequences are SGHNT and YYREEE (reference sequence). The CDR3 has 16 residues. J lost 4 bases, V lost 1 base, and 7 bases had no gene match. CDR3 coding DNA: TGTGCCAGCAGCTTGTCGGCGGGAGGGCCACCAGATACGCAGTATTTT. It translates to CASSLSAGGPPDTQYF.

The chain links TRBV4-1 to TRBJ2-1; D possibly corresponds to TRBD2 (5 bases). The germline V gene has CDR1 MGHRA and CDR2 YSYEKL. V gave up 0 bases and J gave up 2 bases, with 14 bases separating them. There are 17 residues in the CDR3. In DNA, the CDR3 is TGCGCCAGCAGCCAAGATCGAGGGCGTATCGCCTACAATGAGCAGTTCTTC. Translation: CASSQDRGRIAYNEQFF.

The rearrangement uses TRBV6-4 and TRBJ1-1, with D uncertain. Germline loops: CDR1 MRHNA, CDR2 SNTAGT. V was trimmed by 2 bases and J by 1 base, leaving 8 bases between them. This CDR3 spans 14 amino acids. The CDR3 sequence: CASSDPPRNTEAFF. DNA for the CDR3: TGTGCCAGCAGTGACCCCCCCCGGAACACTGAAGCTTTCTTT.

V usage is TRBV5-4 and J usage is TRBJ2-3; 7 bases are shared with TRBD1. V shed 1 base, J shed 4 bases, and the junction held 6 bases outside the gene matches. The CDR3 runs 15 residues. Germline values: CDR1 SGHNT, CDR2 YYREEE (reference sequence). In nucleotides, the CDR3 is TGTGCCAGCAGCTTGAAAGGGGGCACCCCAGATACGCAGTATTTT. Encoded protein: CASSLKGGTPDTQYF.

The gene calls are TRBV9 and TRBJ1-5; 8 positions agree with TRBD1. Germline CDR1 SGDLS, CDR2 YYNGEE. CDR3 length equals 16 residues. V was clipped by 0 bases and J by 1 base; unmatched bases: 3. CDR3 DNA: TGTGCCAGCAGCGTAGGAACAGGGGGGAGCAATCAGCCCCAGCATTTT. Its translation is CASSVGTGGSNQPQHF.

The chain is built from TRBV9 and TRBJ2-1; 9 bases agree with TRBD2. CDR3 length equals 15 residues. The germline CDR1 and CDR2 sequences are SGDLS and YYNGEE. V trimming: 0 bases; J trimming: 7 bases; junction bases outside the gene matches: 5. The CDR3 spells CASSVDSGSWNEQFF. The DNA of the CDR3 is TGTGCCAGCAGCGTAGATAGCGGGAGCTGGAATGAGCAGTTCTTC.

V and J are TRBV5-1 and TRBJ1-3, with 7 bases that match TRBD1. Germline CDR1 and CDR2: SGHRS and YFSETQ. The CDR3 has 15 amino acids. J was trimmed by 3 bases and V by 4 bases; bases with no gene match: 7. CDR3 in DNA: TGCGCCAGCAGCGCCTATACAGGGGTTGGAAACACCATATATTTT. Its translation: CASSAYTGVGNTIYF. Based on the CDR3 plus reference TRBV5-1 and TRBJ1-3, the full variable domain is KAGVTQTPRYLIKTRGQQVTLSCSPISGHRSVSWYQQTPGQGLQFLFEYFSETQRNKGNFPGRFSGRQFSNSRSEMNVSTLELGDSALYLCASSAYTGVGNTIYFGEGSWLTVV.

The chain has TRBV5-4 and TRBJ1-5; 7 nucleotides align to TRBD1. Germline loops: CDR1 SGHNT, CDR2 YYREEE (reference sequence). Trimming at V came to 5 bases and at J to 7 bases, leaving 6 bases not matched to a gene. This CDR3 has 13 amino acids. The CDR3 sequence: CASSFDRDQPQHF. Written as DNA, the CDR3 is TGTGCCAGCAGTTTCGACAGGGACCAGCCCCAGCATTTT. The variable domain in full, with the rest retrieved from reference TRBV5-4 and TRBJ1-5, is ETGVTQSPTHLIKTRGQQVTLRCSSQSGHNTVSWYQQALGQGPQFIFQYYREEENGRGNFPPRFSGLQFPNYSSELNVNALELDDSALYLCASSFDRDQPQHFGDGTRLSIL.

The chain couples TRBV28 to TRBJ2-1; tentative D call: TRBD1 (5 bases). Germline V gene data show CDR1 as MDHEN and CDR2 as SYDVKM. The V gene lost 6 bases and the J gene lost 0 bases, with 12 bases spanning the gap. The CDR3 length is 15 residues. The CDR3 spells CASSRQSISYNEQFF. CDR3 DNA: TGTGCCAGCAGCCGACAGTCGATCTCCTACAATGAGCAGTTCTTC.

In this sample, this clone turned up once. The same CDR3 can be traced to other DNA sequences in this sample. The genes are TRBV11-2 and TRBJ2-2; D uncertain. Between the trimmed V and J ends, which lost 5 bases and 3 bases, there was a span of 4 bases. The CDR3 is made up of 12 amino acids. Germline V CDR1 and CDR2: SGHAT, FQNNGV. This CDR3 reads CASSPDTGELFF. The CDR3 nucleotides read TGTGCCAGCAGCCCCGACACCGGGGAGCTGTTTTTT.

CDR3: CASSLPLRNIETPDTQYF. CDR3 in DNA: TGTGCCAGCAGTTTGCCGCTCAGGAATATAGAGACCCCAGATACGCAGTATTTT. This chain joins TRBV28 and TRBJ2-3; D gene unclear. The germline V gene has CDR1 MDHEN and CDR2 SYDVKM. The CDR3 has 18 residues. The germline V and J ends were trimmed by 3 bases and 4 bases, with 23 bases remaining between them.

The V gene is TRBV9, the J gene TRBJ2-4; D perhaps matches TRBD1 (6 bases). This CDR3 spans 14 amino acids. The V gene's germline CDR1 is SGDLS and CDR2 YYNGEE. Deletions cut 4 bases from V and 4 bases from J, with 12 bases between. CDR3 bases: TGTGCCAGCAGCCTAGAGGGGGAGAAAAACATTCAGTACTTC. Translated, it gives CASSLEGEKNIQYF.

This clone was observed a handful of times. The chain links TRBV7-9 to TRBJ1-2; D is possibly TRBD1 (5 bases). Germline V gene lookup returns CDR1 SEHNR and CDR2 FQNEAQ (reference sequence). The CDR3 is 14 amino acids. The ends were cut back, 3 bases at V and 8 bases at J, with 16 bases in the middle. The CDR3 coding sequence is TGTGCCAGCAGCTTTTCTGACAGCAAGCTCGGCTACACCTTC. It yields the protein CASSFSDSKLGYTF.

The chain is built from TRBV4-2 and TRBJ2-1, with 10 positions matching TRBD2. After removal of 0 bases from V and 6 bases from J, the junction contained 5 bases not matched to a gene. Germline loops: CDR1 LGHNA, CDR2 YNFKEQ. The CDR3 extends over 16 amino acids. The CDR3 loop reads CASSQDTLAGANEQFF. In DNA form, the CDR3 reads TGTGCCAGCAGCCAAGATACCCTAGCGGGGGCCAATGAGCAGTTCTTC.

The V and J genes are TRBV6-5 and TRBJ1-5; TRBD1 matches at 8 bases. The CDR3 has 15 amino acids. The J segment lost 1 base and the V segment lost 2 bases, leaving 1 base of the junction unmatched. The germline CDR1 and CDR2 sequences are MNHEY and SVGAGI. In nucleotides, the CDR3 is TGTGCCAGCAGTTACAGGACAGGGAGCAATCAGCCCCAGCATTTT. This encodes CASSYRTGSNQPQHF.

The gene calls are TRBV12-3 or TRBV12-4 and TRBJ2-2; D might be TRBD2 (6 bases). The CDR3 runs 11 residues. V lost 7 bases and J 7 bases, leaving 7 bases between the germline ends. The CDR3 DNA is TGTGCCAGCATGGGGGGCGGGGAGCTGTTTTTT. Translation gives CASMGGGELFF.

The rearrangement uses TRBV28 and TRBJ2-2; D is unresolved. Germline V CDR1 and CDR2: MDHEN, SYDVKM. There are 13 residues in the CDR3. Trimming took 6 bases from V and 7 from J, leaving 12 bases between them. The CDR3 DNA is TGTGCCAGCAGGCGCGACATCTACGGGGAGCTGTTTTTT. It yields the protein CASRRDIYGELFF.

The gene calls are TRBV30 and TRBJ1-5, with D perhaps TRBD1 (6 bases). The germline V and J ends were trimmed by 2 bases and 4 bases, with 9 bases remaining between them. Germline values: CDR1 GTSNPN, CDR2 SVGIG (reference sequence). The CDR3 extends over 13 amino acids. CDR3 sequence: CAWSMDRNQPQHF. CDR3 in DNA: TGTGCCTGGAGTATGGACAGAAATCAGCCCCAGCATTTT.

This clone was found a few times. J is TRBJ2-1 and V is TRBV2; D ambiguous. The CDR3 has 11 amino acids. The germline V and J ends were trimmed by 3 bases and 8 bases, with 5 bases remaining between them. Per the germline V gene, CDR1 is SNHLY and CDR2 is FYNNEI. The CDR3 sequence: CASSDGYEQFF. DNA of the CDR3: TGTGCCAGCAGTGATGGCTATGAGCAGTTCTTC.

This chain links TRBV5-4 with TRBJ1-1; D is perhaps TRBD1 (5 bases). In germline, CDR1 is SGHNT, CDR2 YYREEE (reference sequence). V was clipped by 0 bases and J by 4 bases, with 10 bases between them. This CDR3 has 14 residues. CDR3 nucleotides: TGTGCCAGCAGCTTGGGTTTGGGGGGCACTGAAGCTTTCTTT. Protein: CASSLGLGGTEAFF.

The J gene is TRBJ2-7, the V gene TRBV14; D might be TRBD1 (6 bases). V dropped 1 base and J dropped 0 bases, with 13 bases sitting between them. The germline V gene has CDR1 SGHDN and CDR2 FVKESK. The CDR3 loop spans 16 amino acids. CDR3: CASSQVTGLFSYEQYF. The CDR3 DNA reads TGTGCCAGCAGCCAAGTGACAGGTCTTTTCTCCTACGAGCAGTACTTC.

The chain is built from TRBV7-2 and TRBJ1-6, with no clear D. This CDR3 comprises 16 residues. Germline V lookup: CDR1 SGHTA, CDR2 FQGNSA. V dropped 1 base and J dropped 0 bases, with 7 bases sitting between them. CDR3 in amino acids: CASSLDPSSYNSPLHF. The CDR3 bases are TGTGCCAGCAGCTTAGACCCGAGCTCCTATAATTCACCCCTCCACTTT.

The gene calls are TRBV4-2 and TRBJ2-3, with D unclear. The CDR3 sequence is 17 residues long. Germline V gives CDR1 LGHNA, CDR2 YNFKEQ. The V end was cut by 1 base, the J end by 0 bases, with 14 bases between. CDR3 coding DNA: TGTGCCAGCAGCCAAGGTCGCAGGTCATCTAGCACAGATACGCAGTATTTT. Translated, it gives CASSQGRRSSSTDTQYF.

The chain links TRBV10-1 to TRBJ2-2; TRBD1 might be the D (5 bases). The germline V and J ends were trimmed by 8 bases and 1 base, with 11 bases remaining between them. The germline V gene encodes CDR1 WNHNN and CDR2 SYGVQD (reference sequence). The CDR3 covers 14 residues. CDR3 nucleotide sequence: TGCGCCAGCCGGGCAGACAGGAACACCGGGGAGCTGTTTTTT. It codes for CASRADRNTGELFF.

This clone came up a few times. The V and J genes are TRBV5-5 and TRBJ2-7; the D is unclear. The V and J ends lost 1 base and 1 base respectively, with 9 bases between them. The germline gives CDR1 SGHKS, CDR2 YYEKEE (reference sequence). The CDR3 sequence is 14 residues long. CDR3 nucleotides: TGTGCCAGCAGCTTGCACCAAACTTCCTACGAGCAGTACTTC. Protein product: CASSLHQTSYEQYF. Full variable domain (remainder filled in from reference TRBV5-5 and TRBJ2-7): DAGVTQSPTHLIKTRGQQVTLRCSPISGHKSVSWYQQVLGQGPQFIFQYYEKEERGRGNFPDRFSARQFPNYSSELNVNALLLGDSALYLCASSLHQTSYEQYFGPGTRLTVT.

The rearrangement uses TRBV27 and TRBJ1-2; D unresolved. Deletions cut 3 bases from V and 5 bases from J, with 10 bases between. From germline, CDR1 is MNHEY and CDR2 SMNVEV (reference sequence). The CDR3 has 13 amino acids. CDR3 coding DNA: TGTGCCAGCAGTTTGGAGGGCCGGTATGGCTACACCTTC. Its translation is CASSLEGRYGYTF.